This T cell receptor (beta chain) was recorded in a study of blood T cells in healthy people across ages (dated by TCRdb to the mid-2010s). Background on the whole study: In model experiments, template switching captured roughly one uniquely barcoded TCR beta cDNA molecule for every two T cells. To avoid experimental bias, donors of different ages were distributed randomly across sequencing lanes. Donors were grouped into four age groups: young (average approximately 16 years), middle-aged (over 35), aged (62) and long-lived (approximately 82). Using the same blood draw, the study looked at two additional independent replicas of 1 million unique cDNA reads for two donors, one aged 18 to 29 and the other aged 80 or older. Using deep sequencing normalized with unique cDNA molecular identifiers, the study measured how TCR beta repertoire diversity changes with age.

For CDR1 and CDR2, the germline V gene lists SGHDN and FVKESK. V loses 4 bases of germline sequence and J loses 2 bases, and the interval between the two ends is 15 bases. From its cysteine to its phenylalanine, the CDR3 spans 17 amino acids. The kept DNA is CDR3 alone, 51 bases in frame from the first base. Here is what the overall study found, with its caveats: Compared with the aged group, the long-lived group had more naive CD4+ T cells, fewer expanded clones and increased TCR diversity, suggesting age selection. A strong correlation was found between observed TCR beta diversity and the percentage of naive T cells measured by flow cytometry. Because donor CMV infection status was unknown, age-related changes in expanded clonotypes were potentially confounded. Conclusive comparison of naive and antigen-experienced compartments was prevented by the profiling of bulk unsorted PBMCs. Observed TCR beta diversity per million T cells fell roughly linearly with age, and a significant reduction was already apparent by age about 38. Estimates of total diversity based on one million sequenced T cells were regarded as lower bounds and as underestimates.

The receptor library was made with 5' RACE. TCRdb records Illumina HiSeq 2500 as the sequencer. A second 7 to 11 cycle PCR used a sample-barcoded 5' primer and a J-beta primer mix. Each TCR beta cDNA molecule received a unique molecular identifier from a template-switch 5' adaptor carrying 12 random nucleotides. Each sample yielded at least 2.5 million CDR3-containing paired-end reads. All of the RNA was converted into first-strand cDNA using the Mint cDNA synthesis kit, with a TRBC-specific oligonucleotide serving as the primer. All cDNA was treated with uracil-DNA glycosylase and then went through a first 18-cycle PCR with the universal primers M1SS and BC2_uni_R. In the original analysis: Normalization of each sample was performed by random selection of 1 million high-quality reads, each carrying a distinct molecular identifier. Instead of being binned into consensus sequences, reads that shared molecular identifiers were thrown out. CDR3 identification, clonotype clustering and error correction used MiTCR with a Q25 quality threshold and the strictest error-elimination algorithm. A nonparametric unseen species model with Euler transformation was used to estimate lower-bound total TCR beta diversity. TCRdb passed the public sequencing reads through fastp at Q25 and MiXCR, retaining productive beta sequences. For every CDR3 protein sequence, its rows merge into one entry that carries the most common genes and DNA. What appears here as the V and J calls and clone size reflects TCRdb's work, not the paper's. The sample table holds roughly 1,500,000 distinct CDR3 sequences, of which around 36% were seen once. Over 9% of the sample is held by the ten biggest clonotypes.

At least ten counts were recorded for this clonotype. Its recognized antigen is unknown. No base quality information exists; no much larger clone differs at one position. Systemically healthy Caucasian individuals from Russia, 35 to 40 in total and aged roughly 6 to 90 years, were included as donors. Each donor gave around 9.8 milliliters of peripheral blood, collected into EDTA-treated Vacutainer tubes. Ficoll-Paque density-gradient centrifugation was used to isolate PBMCs, with at least 7 million per sample. Total RNA, at least 5 micrograms per sample, was extracted from PBMCs with Trizol reagent. For every donor, an aliquot of PBMCs went through flow cytometry to measure the percentages of naive CD45RAhigh/CD27high T cells.

Here the chain combines TRBV14 and TRBJ2-6, with TRBD2 tentatively as D gene (6 bases match). The receptor was derived from a woman aged 25 to 39 in good health. What was sequenced was blood. The sequenced DNA: TGTGCCAGCAGCCCGCCCGGGACTGGGGCTGGGGCCAACGTCCTGACTTTC. The translation is CASSPPGTGAGANVLTF.